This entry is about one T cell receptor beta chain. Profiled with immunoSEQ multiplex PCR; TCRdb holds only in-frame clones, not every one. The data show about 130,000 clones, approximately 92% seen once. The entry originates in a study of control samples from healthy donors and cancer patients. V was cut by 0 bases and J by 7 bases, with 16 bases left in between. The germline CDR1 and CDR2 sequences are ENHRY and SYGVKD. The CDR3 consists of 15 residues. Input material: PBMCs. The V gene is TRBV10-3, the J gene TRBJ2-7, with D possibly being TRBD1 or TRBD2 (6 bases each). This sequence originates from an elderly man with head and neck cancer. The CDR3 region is CAISESGGFVGEQYF. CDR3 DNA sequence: TGTGCCATCAGTGAGTCGGGGGGCTTCGTGGGAGAGCAGTACTTC.